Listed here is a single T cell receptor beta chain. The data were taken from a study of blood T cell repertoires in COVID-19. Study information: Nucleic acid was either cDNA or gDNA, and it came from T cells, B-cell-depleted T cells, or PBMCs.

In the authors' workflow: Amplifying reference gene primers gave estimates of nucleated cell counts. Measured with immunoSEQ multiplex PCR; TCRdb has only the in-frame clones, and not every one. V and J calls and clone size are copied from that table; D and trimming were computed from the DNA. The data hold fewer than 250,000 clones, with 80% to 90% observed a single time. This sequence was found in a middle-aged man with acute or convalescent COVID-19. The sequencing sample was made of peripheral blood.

For the CDR3, the DNA is TGTGCCAGCAGCCGATCTAGCGGGAACACAGATACGCAGTATTTT. Encoded protein: CASSRSSGNTDTQYF. The chain combines TRBV11-3 with TRBJ2-3; TRBD2 matches at 9 bases. Germline CDR1 SGHNT, CDR2 YENEEA. Unmatched junction bases numbered 5, after V lost 5 bases and J lost 2 bases. The CDR3 length is 15 residues.